The rows below give T cell receptor beta chains drawn from one sample of a study of T cell changes during pregnancy in multiple sclerosis. Method: immunoSEQ multiplex PCR; TCRdb's copy keeps in-frame clones and lacks some. The table has 50,000 to 75,000 clones, more than 90% seen once. The sequencing used peripheral blood, collected in the first trimester of pregnancy. The origin of the receptors is a female donor in good health, enrolled as a control in a pregnancy study. Both conserved end residues are part of each CDR3. The order of the fields is CDR3 length, V gene, clone size, D gene, J gene, CDR3 protein, CDR3 DNA. D genes are given only for firm matches. Some rows have no size entry. The others give once, few or many, or a class for an expanded clone.

cdr3_length: 16; v_call: TRBV6-1; clone_size: .; d_call: .; j_call: TRBJ1-2; cdr3_aa: CASSEVYTGPPHGYTF; cdr3_nt: TGTGCCAGCAGTGAAGTCTATACAGGGCCGCCGCATGGCTACACCTTC
cdr3_length: 17; v_call: TRBV15; clone_size: once; d_call: TRBD1; j_call: TRBJ1-4; cdr3_aa: CATSKTGTGATNEKLFF; cdr3_nt: TGTGCCACCAGCAAGACCGGGACAGGAGCAACTAATGAAAAACTGTTTTTT
cdr3_length: 15; v_call: TRBV29-1; clone_size: .; d_call: TRBD1; j_call: TRBJ1-2; cdr3_aa: CSAPLPGQGDYGYTF; cdr3_nt: TGCAGCGCCCCCCTTCCGGGACAGGGAGACTATGGCTACACCTTC
cdr3_length: 15; v_call: TRBV5-5; clone_size: .; d_call: .; j_call: TRBJ1-2; cdr3_aa: CASSSSGSSNYGYTF; cdr3_nt: TGTGCCAGCAGCTCCTCGGGGTCCTCTAACTATGGCTACACCTTC
cdr3_length: 15; v_call: TRBV10-3; clone_size: .; d_call: .; j_call: TRBJ2-7; cdr3_aa: CAISDGGFPSYEQYF; cdr3_nt: TGTGCCATCAGTGATGGCGGTTTCCCCTCCTACGAGCAGTACTTC
cdr3_length: 15; v_call: TRBV5-1; clone_size: .; d_call: .; j_call: TRBJ1-1; cdr3_aa: CASSLVVGPNTEAFF; cdr3_nt: TGCGCCAGCAGCTTGGTCGTGGGCCCAAACACTGAAGCTTTCTTT
cdr3_length: 20; v_call: TRBV5-3; clone_size: .; d_call: TRBD2; j_call: TRBJ2-2; cdr3_aa: CARSFAAPGLAGGLRGELFF; cdr3_nt: TGTGCCAGAAGCTTCGCGGCACCGGGACTAGCGGGGGGTCTCAGGGGGGAGCTGTTTTTT
cdr3_length: 14; v_call: TRBV25-1; clone_size: once; d_call: .; j_call: TRBJ2-3; cdr3_aa: CASTSSGGTDTQYF; cdr3_nt: TGTGCCAGCACCTCATCGGGGGGCACAGATACGCAGTATTTT
cdr3_length: 15; v_call: TRBV5-8; clone_size: .; d_call: TRBD1; j_call: TRBJ2-3; cdr3_aa: CASSFYRGGTDTQYF; cdr3_nt: TGTGCCAGCAGCTTCTACAGGGGCGGCACAGATACGCAGTATTTT
cdr3_length: 16; v_call: TRBV21-1; clone_size: .; d_call: .; j_call: TRBJ2-3; cdr3_aa: CASSKYAGGHEDTQYF; cdr3_nt: TGTGCCAGCAGCAAATATGCGGGGGGGCATGAAGATACGCAGTATTTT
cdr3_length: 14; v_call: TRBV9; clone_size: .; d_call: .; j_call: TRBJ2-7; cdr3_aa: CASSVGEYPYEQYF; cdr3_nt: TGTGCCAGCAGCGTAGGCGAATACCCCTACGAGCAGTACTTC
cdr3_length: 14; v_call: TRBV6-5; clone_size: .; d_call: .; j_call: TRBJ1-5; cdr3_aa: CASSQRQGNQPQHF; cdr3_nt: TGTGCCAGCAGTCAAAGACAGGGCAATCAGCCCCAGCATTTT
cdr3_length: 14; v_call: TRBV6-4; clone_size: .; d_call: TRBD2; j_call: TRBJ2-1; cdr3_aa: CASSETSGINEQFF; cdr3_nt: TGTGCCAGCAGTGAGACTAGCGGGATTAATGAGCAGTTCTTC
cdr3_length: 17; v_call: TRBV7-9; clone_size: .; d_call: TRBD2; j_call: TRBJ2-3; cdr3_aa: CASSKGTSGSITDTQYF; cdr3_nt: TGTGCCAGCAGCAAAGGGACTAGCGGGAGTATCACAGATACGCAGTATTTT
cdr3_length: 13; v_call: TRBV5-1; clone_size: .; d_call: TRBD1; j_call: TRBJ2-1; cdr3_aa: CASSVPGQDEQFF; cdr3_nt: TGCGCCAGCAGCGTCCCGGGACAGGATGAGCAGTTCTTC
cdr3_length: 13; v_call: TRBV9; clone_size: .; d_call: TRBD2; j_call: TRBJ2-4; cdr3_aa: CASSSGGGGNLHF; cdr3_nt: TGTGCCAGCAGCTCCGGGGGGGGAGGGAATTTGCACTTC
cdr3_length: 16; v_call: TRBV18; clone_size: .; d_call: TRBD1; j_call: TRBJ1-1; cdr3_aa: CASSPQGQGANTEAFF; cdr3_nt: TGTGCCAGCTCACCCCAGGGACAGGGGGCCAACACTGAAGCTTTCTTT
cdr3_length: 14; v_call: TRBV19; clone_size: few; d_call: TRBD1; j_call: TRBJ1-1; cdr3_aa: CASSVGQTNTEAFF; cdr3_nt: TGTGCCAGTAGTGTGGGACAGACGAACACTGAAGCTTTCTTT
cdr3_length: 13; v_call: TRBV12-5; clone_size: .; d_call: .; j_call: TRBJ2-5; cdr3_aa: CASGLSGQETQYF; cdr3_nt: TGTGCTAGTGGTTTAAGCGGCCAAGAGACCCAGTACTTC
cdr3_length: 15; v_call: TRBV4-3; clone_size: .; d_call: TRBD1; j_call: TRBJ1-4; cdr3_aa: CASSQATGTNEKLFF; cdr3_nt: TGCGCCAGCAGCCAAGCGACAGGGACTAATGAAAAACTGTTTTTT
cdr3_length: 14; v_call: TRBV5-1; clone_size: .; d_call: .; j_call: TRBJ2-7; cdr3_aa: CASRRLVTVDEQYF; cdr3_nt: TGCGCCAGCAGGAGGCTGGTGACTGTCGACGAGCAGTACTTC
cdr3_length: 16; v_call: TRBV5-1; clone_size: .; d_call: TRBD2; j_call: TRBJ2-1; cdr3_aa: CASSWGEIAGYNEQFF; cdr3_nt: TGCGCCAGCAGCTGGGGGGAAATAGCGGGGTACAATGAGCAGTTCTTC
cdr3_length: 15; v_call: TRBV6-1; clone_size: .; d_call: TRBD2; j_call: TRBJ2-5; cdr3_aa: CATSESGGPKETQYF; cdr3_nt: TGTGCCACCTCCGAGAGCGGGGGACCAAAAGAGACCCAGTACTTC
cdr3_length: 14; v_call: TRBV4-2; clone_size: .; d_call: .; j_call: TRBJ2-1; cdr3_aa: CASSQAWRANEQFF; cdr3_nt: TGTGCCAGCAGCCAAGCGTGGAGGGCTAATGAGCAGTTCTTC
cdr3_length: 16; v_call: TRBV2; clone_size: few; d_call: TRBD1; j_call: TRBJ1-5; cdr3_aa: CASSGPGTGDNQPQHF; cdr3_nt: TGTGCCAGCAGTGGACCCGGGACAGGGGACAATCAGCCCCAGCATTTT
cdr3_length: 15; v_call: TRBV9; clone_size: once; d_call: .; j_call: TRBJ2-5; cdr3_aa: CASSVDYTTKETQYF; cdr3_nt: TGTGCCAGCAGCGTAGACTACACTACTAAAGAGACCCAGTACTTC
cdr3_length: 16; v_call: TRBV2; clone_size: .; d_call: TRBD1; j_call: TRBJ2-5; cdr3_aa: CASSDTSGQVWETQYF; cdr3_nt: TGTGCCAGCAGTGATACCTCGGGACAGGTCTGGGAGACCCAGTACTTC
cdr3_length: 13; v_call: TRBV29-1; clone_size: .; d_call: TRBD1; j_call: TRBJ1-1; cdr3_aa: CSVVSGQGSEAFF; cdr3_nt: TGCAGCGTCGTTTCGGGACAGGGCTCTGAAGCTTTCTTT
cdr3_length: 13; v_call: TRBV7-8; clone_size: few; d_call: .; j_call: TRBJ1-1; cdr3_aa: CASSVDRIGEAFF; cdr3_nt: TGTGCCAGCAGCGTAGACAGAATTGGTGAAGCTTTCTTT
cdr3_length: 15; v_call: TRBV11-3; clone_size: .; d_call: TRBD2; j_call: TRBJ2-3; cdr3_aa: CASSPSGGFGDTQYF; cdr3_nt: TGTGCCAGCAGCCCGAGCGGGGGGTTTGGAGATACGCAGTATTTT
cdr3_length: 16; v_call: TRBV30; clone_size: .; d_call: TRBD1; j_call: TRBJ2-7; cdr3_aa: CAWSILRDRSSYEQYF; cdr3_nt: TGTGCCTGGAGTATTTTACGGGACAGGAGCTCCTACGAGCAGTACTTC
cdr3_length: 18; v_call: TRBV7-6; clone_size: once; d_call: .; j_call: TRBJ2-1; cdr3_aa: CASSFDAGSPHRRGEQFF; cdr3_nt: TGTGCCAGCAGCTTTGACGCAGGCTCTCCCCATCGCAGGGGTGAGCAGTTCTTC
cdr3_length: 15; v_call: TRBV7-9; clone_size: .; d_call: TRBD1; j_call: TRBJ2-3; cdr3_aa: CASSRGQGLTDTQYF; cdr3_nt: TGTGCCAGCAGCCGGGGACAGGGACTCACAGATACGCAGTATTTT
cdr3_length: 17; v_call: TRBV4-2; clone_size: once; d_call: .; j_call: TRBJ1-1; cdr3_aa: CASSQVDWSLTGTEAFF; cdr3_nt: TGTGCCAGCAGCCAAGTAGACTGGTCGCTAACCGGCACTGAAGCTTTCTTT
cdr3_length: 12; v_call: TRBV11-2; clone_size: once; d_call: .; j_call: TRBJ2-7; cdr3_aa: CASGAHRYEQYF; cdr3_nt: TGTGCCAGCGGGGCTCATCGGTACGAGCAGTACTTC
cdr3_length: 15; v_call: TRBV21-1; clone_size: few; d_call: .; j_call: TRBJ1-5; cdr3_aa: CASSRQGMSNQPQHF; cdr3_nt: TGTGCCAGCAGCAGACAGGGGATGAGCAATCAGCCCCAGCATTTT
cdr3_length: 12; v_call: TRBV21-1; clone_size: .; d_call: .; j_call: TRBJ1-1; cdr3_aa: CASSWDRGEAFF; cdr3_nt: TGTGCCAGCAGCTGGGACAGGGGAGAAGCTTTCTTT
cdr3_length: 13; v_call: TRBV5-4; clone_size: .; d_call: .; j_call: TRBJ2-7; cdr3_aa: CASSFGSGYEQYF; cdr3_nt: TGTGCCAGCAGCTTCGGGTCAGGGTACGAGCAGTACTTC
cdr3_length: 15; v_call: TRBV11-2; clone_size: .; d_call: TRBD1; j_call: TRBJ1-2; cdr3_aa: CASSLVTGGVYGYTF; cdr3_nt: TGTGCCAGCAGCTTAGTCACAGGGGGAGTCTATGGCTACACCTTC
cdr3_length: 13; v_call: TRBV4-3; clone_size: .; d_call: .; j_call: TRBJ1-2; cdr3_aa: CASSQYQGYGYTF; cdr3_nt: TGCGCCAGCAGCCAATATCAGGGGTATGGCTACACCTTC
cdr3_length: 14; v_call: TRBV30; clone_size: .; d_call: TRBD2; j_call: TRBJ2-3; cdr3_aa: CAWEAAGFTDTQYF; cdr3_nt: TGTGCCTGGGAGGCAGCGGGGTTCACAGATACGCAGTATTTT
cdr3_length: 14; v_call: TRBV27; clone_size: few; d_call: TRBD2; j_call: TRBJ2-2; cdr3_aa: CASWASGRTGELFF; cdr3_nt: TGTGCCAGCTGGGCCAGCGGGAGAACCGGGGAGCTGTTTTTT
cdr3_length: 15; v_call: TRBV5-8; clone_size: .; d_call: TRBD1; j_call: TRBJ2-7; cdr3_aa: CASSLGQGLTNEQYF; cdr3_nt: TGTGCCAGCAGCTTGGGACAGGGGTTAACCAACGAGCAGTACTTC
cdr3_length: 16; v_call: TRBV7-8; clone_size: .; d_call: TRBD1; j_call: TRBJ1-2; cdr3_aa: CASSQGQGAFGYGYTF; cdr3_nt: TGTGCCAGCAGCCAGGGACAGGGGGCCTTTGGCTATGGCTACACCTTC
cdr3_length: 17; v_call: TRBV11-2; clone_size: .; d_call: TRBD1; j_call: TRBJ1-3; cdr3_aa: CASSSSFWTGVENTIYF; cdr3_nt: TGTGCCAGCAGCTCAAGCTTCTGGACAGGGGTCGAAAACACCATATATTTT
cdr3_length: 15; v_call: TRBV27; clone_size: .; d_call: .; j_call: TRBJ1-1; cdr3_aa: CASSLWAGLNTEAFF; cdr3_nt: TGTGCCAGCAGTTTATGGGCAGGCCTGAACACTGAAGCTTTCTTT
cdr3_length: 14; v_call: TRBV29-1; clone_size: .; d_call: TRBD1; j_call: TRBJ2-3; cdr3_aa: CSVEGQGSTDTQYF; cdr3_nt: TGCAGCGTTGAGGGACAGGGAAGCACAGATACGCAGTATTTT
cdr3_length: 14; v_call: TRBV9; clone_size: .; d_call: .; j_call: TRBJ2-3; cdr3_aa: CASSTRTSTDTQYF; cdr3_nt: TGTGCCAGCAGCACCCGTACAAGCACAGATACGCAGTATTTT
cdr3_length: 15; v_call: TRBV7-9; clone_size: .; d_call: TRBD1; j_call: TRBJ1-3; cdr3_aa: CASRTHGTAGNTIYF; cdr3_nt: TGTGCCAGCCGTACCCACGGGACAGCTGGAAACACCATATATTTT
cdr3_length: 15; v_call: TRBV9; clone_size: .; d_call: .; j_call: TRBJ2-7; cdr3_aa: CASSLGRGSVVEQYF; cdr3_nt: TGTGCCAGCAGCCTGGGCAGGGGATCCGTTGTCGAGCAGTACTTC
cdr3_length: 15; v_call: TRBV6-1; clone_size: .; d_call: TRBD2; j_call: TRBJ2-1; cdr3_aa: CASSEAGGGADEQFF; cdr3_nt: TGTGCCAGCAGTGAAGCCGGCGGGGGGGCAGATGAGCAGTTCTTC
cdr3_length: 13; v_call: TRBV6-6; clone_size: .; d_call: .; j_call: TRBJ1-1; cdr3_aa: CASSYRDTSEAFF; cdr3_nt: TGTGCCAGCAGTTACCGCGACACGAGTGAAGCTTTCTTT
cdr3_length: 15; v_call: TRBV7-3; clone_size: once; d_call: TRBD2; j_call: TRBJ2-3; cdr3_aa: CASSSGLASTDTQYF; cdr3_nt: TGTGCCAGCAGCTCTGGACTAGCGAGCACAGATACGCAGTATTTT
cdr3_length: 14; v_call: TRBV9; clone_size: .; d_call: .; j_call: TRBJ2-1; cdr3_aa: CASSVGPELDEQFF; cdr3_nt: TGTGCCAGCAGCGTAGGCCCGGAGTTGGATGAGCAGTTCTTC
cdr3_length: 15; v_call: TRBV7-6; clone_size: .; d_call: TRBD1; j_call: TRBJ1-2; cdr3_aa: CASSARQGDRGGYTF; cdr3_nt: TGTGCCAGCAGCGCGCGACAGGGGGATAGAGGTGGCTACACCTTC
cdr3_length: 14; v_call: TRBV30; clone_size: .; d_call: TRBD1; j_call: TRBJ1-5; cdr3_aa: CAWSRTGGNQPQHF; cdr3_nt: TGTGCCTGGAGTCGGACAGGGGGGAATCAGCCCCAGCATTTT
cdr3_length: 14; v_call: TRBV29-1; clone_size: .; d_call: TRBD1; j_call: TRBJ1-4; cdr3_aa: CSVGGQGTNEKLFF; cdr3_nt: TGCAGCGTTGGAGGACAGGGTACTAATGAAAAACTGTTTTTT
cdr3_length: 15; v_call: TRBV6-5; clone_size: .; d_call: .; j_call: TRBJ1-2; cdr3_aa: CASSRGSPGNYGYTF; cdr3_nt: TGTGCCAGCAGTCGTGGTTCTCCGGGAAACTATGGCTACACCTTC
cdr3_length: 20; v_call: TRBV5-1; clone_size: .; d_call: TRBD1; j_call: TRBJ2-6; cdr3_aa: CASSLGYADRRLYEANVLTF; cdr3_nt: TGCGCCAGCAGCTTGGGTTACGCGGACAGGCGCCTTTATGAGGCCAACGTCCTGACTTTC